Listed below are T cell receptor beta chains from one sample, sequenced in a study of CD8 T cells in ankylosing spondylitis. TCRdb re-derived calls from the 5' RACE reads in MiXCR, one entry per CDR3 protein. The table includes under 250,000 distinct CDR3 sequences, under 35% detected once. Sequenced: blood, either unsorted or a sorted T cell fraction (not recorded which). Every receptor here comes from a male donor with ankylosing spondylitis or in good health (not recorded which). Both conserved end residues are part of each CDR3. A D gene is named only where the DNA matches it firmly. Expanded clones get a size class; other rows say once, few or many, or leave the size out.

few TRBJ2-1 TRBV20-1 TRBD2 CSARDWLLAGAMGNEQFF TGCAGTGCTAGAGATTGGTTGCTAGCGGGAGCCATGGGGAATGAGCAGTTCTTC
. TRBJ2-1 TRBV12-3/TRBV12-4 . CASLGGVWANEQFF TGTGCCAGCCTAGGGGGAGTTTGGGCCAATGAGCAGTTCTTC
. TRBJ2-3 TRBV4-1 . CASSQDEPGGLVDTQYF TGCGCCAGCAGCCAAGATGAGCCGGGGGGCCTGGTAGATACGCAGTATTTT
few TRBJ1-4 TRBV6-1 . CASSTGSREKLFF TGTGCCAGCAGTACAGGGAGTCGTGAAAAACTGTTTTTT
. TRBJ1-1 TRBV6-5 . CASSYEAGLGTEAFF TGTGCCAGCAGTTACGAGGCAGGACTGGGCACTGAAGCTTTCTTT
. TRBJ2-2 TRBV7-2 TRBD1 CASSPSRDRGTGELFF TGTGCCAGCAGCCCTAGTCGGGACAGGGGAACCGGGGAGCTGTTTTTT
many TRBJ2-7 TRBV20-1 . CSAYSGTSIYEQYF TGCAGTGCTTACTCCGGGACATCCATCTACGAGCAGTACTTC
once TRBJ1-2 TRBV18 . CASSAIQGAYTF TGTGCCAGCTCAGCGATACAGGGTGCCTACACCTTC
once TRBJ2-1 TRBV5-5 . CASSLAHSSYNEQFF TGTGCCAGCAGCTTGGCACACTCCTCCTACAATGAGCAGTTCTTC
few TRBJ1-2 TRBV20-1 . CSATNTVGVGYTF TGCAGTGCCACAAATACGGTCGGGGTTGGCTACACCTTC
. TRBJ2-3 TRBV5-1 . CASGGRGTLTDTQYF TGCGCCAGCGGGGGGCGGGGGACCCTCACAGATACGCAGTATTTT
few TRBJ1-2 TRBV20-1 TRBD1 CSARGQRDSFYGYTF TGCAGTGCTAGAGGCCAGAGGGACAGCTTCTATGGCTACACCTTC
. TRBJ1-4 TRBV20-1 . CSAREGANEKLFF TGCAGTGCTAGAGAGGGGGCGAATGAAAAACTGTTTTTT
. TRBJ1-1 TRBV20-1 . CSAIQGNTEAFF TGCAGTGCTATACAGGGGAACACTGAAGCTTTCTTT
few TRBJ2-2 TRBV29-1 . CSVEDGYPGELFF TGCAGCGTTGAAGATGGGTACCCCGGGGAGCTGTTTTTT
. TRBJ1-5 TRBV7-8 TRBD1 CASSLVIPRTGGLGQPQHF TGTGCCAGCAGCTTAGTCATCCCGAGGACAGGGGGTTTAGGTCAGCCCCAGCATTTT
few TRBJ2-7 TRBV20-1 TRBD1 CSAGTGGYEQYF TGCAGTGCTGGGACAGGGGGCTACGAGCAGTACTTC
few TRBJ2-3 TRBV7-2 . CASNHGAEMDTDTQYF TGTGCCAGCAATCACGGTGCAGAGATGGACACAGATACGCAGTATTTT
many TRBJ1-1 TRBV29-1 . CSVARGSEAFF TGCAGCGTCGCGCGGGGGTCCGAAGCTTTCTTT
. TRBJ2-3 TRBV12-3/TRBV12-4 TRBD2 CASSRGEDTQYF TGTGCCAGCAGTCGGGGGGAAGATACGCAGTATTTT
. TRBJ1-1 TRBV20-1 . CSAKLKQGREAFF TGCAGTGCTAAGCTGAAGCAGGGGAGGGAAGCTTTCTTT
. TRBJ2-3 TRBV20-1 . CSGTGASGLTDTQYF TGCAGTGGCACGGGGGCTAGCGGTCTCACAGATACGCAGTATTTT
few TRBJ2-1 TRBV15 TRBD1 CATSREWVVDRGGHEQFF TGTGCCACCAGCAGAGAATGGGTGGTGGACAGGGGAGGGCATGAGCAGTTCTTC
. TRBJ1-6 TRBV2 . CASSERPSPLHF TGTGCCAGCAGTGAAAGGCCTTCACCCCTCCACTTT
. TRBJ1-6 TRBV27 . CASTKTRTSFPALHF TGTGCCAGCACCAAAACTCGGACTTCCTTCCCCGCCCTCCACTTT
. TRBJ2-3 TRBV20-1 TRBD1 CSAPYDRVKDTQYF TGCAGTGCCCCCTACGACAGGGTGAAAGATACGCAGTATTTT
. TRBJ2-5 TRBV6-1 . CASSTAGAQETQYF TGTGCCAGCAGCACTGCGGGGGCACAAGAGACCCAGTACTTC
. TRBJ2-7 TRBV10-3 . CATTGTGSEQYF TGTGCCACGACCGGGACTGGATCGGAGCAGTACTTC
. TRBJ1-2 TRBV7-9 . CASSLGTGDDNYGYTF TGTGCCAGCAGCTTAGGAACGGGGGATGATAACTATGGCTACACCTTC
few TRBJ2-5 TRBV7-7 . CASRGNQETQYF TGTGCTAGCAGGGGTAACCAAGAGACCCAGTACTTC
. TRBJ1-1 TRBV20-1 . CSARGGGGNTEAFF TGCAGTGCTAGAGGGGGTGGCGGGAACACTGAAGCTTTCTTT
few TRBJ1-1 TRBV29-1 . CSVVTDPASEAFF TGCAGCGTTGTGACGGACCCGGCCTCTGAAGCTTTCTTT
. TRBJ2-7 TRBV4-2 . CASSQGLGGPEQYF TGTGCCAGCAGCCAAGGTTTGGGGGGGCCGGAGCAGTACTTC
. TRBJ1-2 TRBV15 . CATSREIGNYGYTF TGTGCCACCAGCAGAGAGATTGGGAACTATGGCTACACCTTC
few TRBJ2-7 TRBV28 TRBD2 CASSLAGAISYEQYF TGTGCCAGCAGTTTAGCGGGAGCAATATCCTACGAGCAGTACTTC
. TRBJ1-3 TRBV20-1 . CSARGSASRPSSGNTIYF TGCAGTGCTAGAGGTTCGGCTTCCCGTCCGAGCTCTGGAAACACCATATATTTT
few TRBJ1-6 TRBV10-3 TRBD1 CAISELGEGANSPLHF TGTGCCATCAGTGAGCTAGGCGAGGGGGCTAATTCACCCCTCCACTTT
many TRBJ2-1 TRBV6-1 TRBD1 CASGTGPYNEQFF TGTGCCAGCGGGACAGGGCCATACAATGAGCAGTTCTTC
few TRBJ2-2 TRBV10-3 . CAISESSKGGQSNTGELFF TGTGCCATCAGTGAGTCGAGTAAGGGGGGACAGTCGAACACCGGGGAGCTGTTTTTT
many TRBJ2-1 TRBV20-1 . CSAKNTMNGEQFF TGCAGTGCTAAGAACACCATGAACGGTGAGCAGTTCTTC
. TRBJ2-1 TRBV20-1 TRBD2 CSAPGTNNEQFF TGCAGTGCCCCAGGGACTAACAATGAGCAGTTCTTC
. TRBJ2-1 TRBV11-2 TRBD1 CASSLGTGGAYGSYNEQFF TGTGCCAGCAGCTTAGGTACAGGGGGCGCGTACGGCTCCTACAATGAGCAGTTCTTC
few TRBJ2-5 TRBV7-9 TRBD2 CASSLIVAGHQETQYF TGTGCCAGCAGCTTAATCGTAGCGGGGCATCAAGAGACCCAGTACTTC
few TRBJ2-5 TRBV20-1 . CSARDLWLQETQYF TGCAGTGCTAGAGATCTATGGCTTCAAGAGACCCAGTACTTC
. TRBJ2-7 TRBV20-1 TRBD1 CSALTGTGYEQYF TGCAGTGCCTTAACCGGGACAGGGTACGAGCAGTACTTC
. TRBJ2-7 TRBV7-2 . CASSFRAVPYEQYF TGTGCCAGCAGCTTCAGGGCCGTTCCCTACGAGCAGTACTTC
few TRBJ2-1 TRBV7-9 TRBD1 CASSPRRTGVSNEQFF TGTGCCAGCAGCCCGCGACGGACAGGGGTTAGCAATGAGCAGTTCTTC
once TRBJ2-5 TRBV20-1 . CSARRVGGEETQYF TGCAGTGCTAGAAGGGTAGGGGGGGAGGAGACCCAGTACTTC
. TRBJ2-1 TRBV20-1 . CSALRISRKGGGKNEQFF TGCAGTGCGCTCCGGATCTCCCGGAAGGGGGGGGGCAAAAATGAGCAGTTCTTC
. TRBJ2-3 TRBV20-1 TRBD2 CSATSGGLADTQYF TGCAGTGCTACGAGCGGGGGATTGGCAGATACGCAGTATTTT
. TRBJ1-4 TRBV6-5 TRBD1 CASSYARQGEFGWFEKLFF TGTGCCAGCAGTTATGCTCGACAGGGAGAGTTTGGGTGGTTTGAAAAACTGTTTTTT
few TRBJ2-2 TRBV12-3/TRBV12-4 . CASRRSGTGELFF TGTGCCAGCAGACGTAGTGGAACCGGGGAGCTGTTTTTT
. TRBJ2-7 TRBV7-6 TRBD1 CASSLTGGLSYEQYF TGTGCCAGCAGCTTGACAGGGGGCCTCTCCTACGAGCAGTACTTC
few TRBJ2-1 TRBV20-1 TRBD2 CSAFRTSGGAQQFF TGCAGTGCGTTTCGGACTAGCGGGGGGGCCCAGCAGTTCTTC
. TRBJ1-1 TRBV20-1 . CRVTSTGNTEAFF TGCAGAGTAACTTCGACAGGGAACACTGAAGCTTTCTTT
few TRBJ2-3 TRBV7-3 TRBD2 CASSLLAGGADTQYF TGTGCCAGCAGCTTATTGGCGGGGGGAGCAGATACGCAGTATTTT
few TRBJ2-7 TRBV6-1 TRBD1 CASSTGTGGGEQYF TGTGCCAGCAGCACCGGGACAGGGGGTGGCGAGCAGTACTTC
. TRBJ1-2 TRBV2 . CASSPQPFDGYTF TGTGCCAGCAGTCCCCAGCCCTTCGATGGCTACACCTTC